The 30 T cell receptor beta chains in this list originate from one sample, sequenced in a study of blood T cell repertoires in COVID-19. TCRdb's copy holds only in-frame clones and misses some; the assay was immunoSEQ multiplex PCR. The sample shows approximately 530,000 clones, 85% to 90% of them seen only once. Sequencing used peripheral blood. All receptors come from a woman in her forties or fifties with COVID-19, enrolled during active disease.

This chain uses TRBV28 with TRBJ1-2, with 7 bases identical to TRBD1. This CDR3 spans 13 amino acids. Germline V gene data show CDR1 as MDHEN and CDR2 as SYDVKM. V shed 6 bases and J 7 bases; nucleotides not matched to a gene: 8. This CDR3 is CASSLDRDSGYTF. In DNA form, the CDR3 reads TGTGCCAGCAGCCTTGACAGGGACTCTGGCTACACCTTC.

The J gene is TRBJ2-2, the V gene TRBV5-1; perhaps TRBD2 as D (5 bases). From germline, CDR1 is SGHRS and CDR2 YFSETQ. The CDR3 runs to 16 residues. V was cut by 4 bases and J by 4 bases, with 17 bases left in between. As DNA, the CDR3 is TGCGCCAGCAGCCCTATAGTCGGGGAATCCACCGGGGAGCTGTTTTTT. Its translation: CASSPIVGESTGELFF.

This chain connects TRBV6-5 to TRBJ1-2; weak D call: TRBD1 (5 bases). The germline V gene has CDR1 MNHEY and CDR2 SVGAGI. The CDR3 is 14 residues long. Deletions cut 4 bases from V and 8 bases from J, with 17 bases between. CDR3 bases: TGTGCCAGCAGTTCATCGGACGGGGGGTCAGGCTACACCTTC. It is translated as CASSSSDGGSGYTF.

The chain is built from TRBV7-2 and TRBJ1-1, with D possibly TRBD1 on 6 matching bases. Per germline, CDR1 SGHTA and CDR2 FQGNSA. CDR3 length equals 15 residues. Trimming took off 0 bases at V and 3 bases at J, with 11 bases between the two ends. For the CDR3, the DNA is TGTGCCAGCAGCTTAGCGGCGGCAGGGGACACTGAAGCTTTCTTT. This encodes CASSLAAAGDTEAFF.

The chain carries TRBV2 and TRBJ1-2; no clear D. Germline CDR1 is SNHLY and CDR2 is FYNNEI. The CDR3 covers 13 residues. Trimming left V 3 bases short and J 8 bases short, with 13 bases between. The CDR3 is CASSDKRVGGYTF. CDR3 nucleotide sequence: TGTGCCAGCAGTGACAAACGGGTCGGGGGCTACACCTTC. Full variable domain (rest looked up from reference TRBV2 and TRBJ1-2): EPEVTQTPSHQVTQMGQEVILRCVPISNHLYFYWYRQILGQKVEFLVSFYNNEISEKSEIFDDQFSVERPDGSNFTLKIRSTKLEDSAMYFCASSDKRVGGYTFGSGTRLTVV.

This clone was observed a single time. The same CDR3 arises from other DNA sequences in this sample as well. The chain is built from TRBV12-3 or TRBV12-4 and TRBJ2-7, with D unclear. With 1 base removed from V and 3 bases from J, the gap between germline ends came to 7 bases. The CDR3 contains 13 residues. CDR3 sequence (DNA): TGTGCCAGCAGTTTAGGTAGTAGCTACGAGCAGTACTTC. It translates to CASSLGSSYEQYF.

The chain is built from TRBV2 and TRBJ1-1; TRBD1 might be the D (5 bases). The CDR3 extends over 11 amino acids. The germline V gene has CDR1 SNHLY and CDR2 FYNNEI. V was shortened by 7 bases and J by 6 bases, with 9 bases between the two germline ends. In DNA form, the CDR3 reads TGTGCCAGCACGGGGGGTCCTGAAGCTTTCTTT. It encodes CASTGGPEAFF.

For this clone: In the same sample, other DNA sequences code for this CDR3. The CDR3 loop is CASSLSGGGQPQHF. In DNA, the CDR3 is TGTGCCAGCAGTTTATCCGGGGGAGGCCAGCCCCAGCATTTT. The chain is built from TRBV27 and TRBJ1-5; TRBD1 might be the D (5 bases). Germline-derived CDR1 and CDR2 are MNHEY and SMNVEV (reference sequence). The CDR3 loop spans 14 amino acids. V was shortened by 0 bases and J by 7 bases, with 10 bases between the two germline ends.

With regard to this clone: This specimen includes other DNA sequences encoding the same CDR3. DNA for the CDR3: TGTGCCAGCAGTTTCGGACAGGCATATGGCTACACCTTC. It specifies CASSFGQAYGYTF. The rearrangement links TRBV27 to TRBJ1-2; 7 bases map to TRBD1. From germline, CDR1 is MNHEY and CDR2 SMNVEV (reference sequence). Trimming took 3 bases from V and 5 from J; bases not matched to a gene: 3. This CDR3 is 13 amino acids long.

V gene TRBV6-1 combines with J gene TRBJ2-7, with 8 bases identical to TRBD1. Germline lookup yields CDR1 MNHNS and CDR2 SASEGT. CDR3 length: 16 residues. V lost 3 bases to trimming and J lost 1 base; unmatched junction nucleotides: 8. This CDR3 is CASSDPDRVFSYEQYF. DNA for the CDR3: TGTGCCAGCAGTGATCCGGACAGGGTCTTTTCCTACGAGCAGTACTTC.

This clone was seen a single time. This chain uses TRBV10-3 with TRBJ2-3; a weak D match, TRBD1 (6 bases). The CDR3 runs to 13 residues. The V and J ends lost 8 bases and 5 bases respectively, with 14 bases between them. Germline values: CDR1 ENHRY, CDR2 SYGVKD. CDR3 residues: CAIQDPRGDTQYF. The CDR3 region has the DNA TGTGCCATCCAGGACCCCAGGGGAGATACGCAGTATTTT.

This clone was detected once. V is TRBV6-2 or TRBV6-3 and J is TRBJ1-4, with no clear D. Germline V lookup: CDR1 MNHEY, CDR2 SVGEGT. The V end was cut by 6 bases, the J end by 7 bases, with 12 bases between. This CDR3 spans 13 amino acids. The CDR3 is CASSFAGGEKLFF. In DNA form, the CDR3 reads TGTGCCAGCAGCTTCGCGGGAGGTGAAAAACTGTTTTTT.

V gene TRBV7-2 combines with J gene TRBJ2-7; D gene ambiguous. The CDR3 has 12 amino acids. CDR1 is SGHTA, CDR2 FQGNSA, per germline. With 5 bases removed from V and 9 bases from J, the gap between germline ends came to 14 bases. DNA for the CDR3: TGTGCCAGCAGCCAAGGCCTAGTGGGGCAGTACTTC. Protein: CASSQGLVGQYF. The variable domain in full, completed from reference TRBV7-2 and TRBJ2-7, reads GAGVSQSPSNKVTEKGKDVELRCDPISGHTALYWYRQSLGQGLEFLIYFQGNSAPDKSGLPSDRFSAERTGGSVSTLTIQRTQQEDSAVYLCASSQGLVGQYFGPGTRLTVT.

The chain combines TRBV6-1 with TRBJ2-7; 8 nucleotides align to TRBD1. Germline trimming cut 4 bases from V and 7 bases from J; bases unmatched to any gene: 15. CDR3 length: 16 residues. The germline V gene has CDR1 MNHNS and CDR2 SASEGT. CDR3 bases: TGTGCCAGCAGTGCGAGACAGGGGATCGGTTCGGGGGAGCAGTACTTC. Translating gives CASSARQGIGSGEQYF.

The chain uses TRBV29-1 and TRBJ1-1; 9 nucleotides align to TRBD1. Losses at the gene ends were 3 bases for V and 4 bases for J; bases not matched to a gene: 6. Germline CDR1 and CDR2: SQVTM and ANQGSEA. This CDR3 is 14 amino acids long. CDR3 residues: CSVEGGQGFTEAFF. The CDR3 nucleotides read TGCAGCGTTGAGGGGGGACAGGGATTCACTGAAGCTTTCTTT.

Concerning this clone itself: The same CDR3 arises from other DNA sequences in this sample as well. The gene calls are TRBV5-1 and TRBJ1-2; 7 bases fit TRBD1. Trimming at V came to 1 base and at J to 2 bases, leaving 2 bases not matched to a gene. Germline V gene lookup returns CDR1 SGHRS and CDR2 YFSETQ. The length of the CDR3 is 14 residues. The CDR3 sequence is CASSLTGVNYGYTF. The CDR3 nucleotides are TGCGCCAGCAGCTTGACAGGGGTCAACTATGGCTACACCTTC. Together with reference TRBV5-1 and TRBJ1-2, the CDR3 gives the full variable domain: KAGVTQTPRYLIKTRGQQVTLSCSPISGHRSVSWYQQTPGQGLQFLFEYFSETQRNKGNFPGRFSGRQFSNSRSEMNVSTLELGDSALYLCASSLTGVNYGYTFGSGTRLTVV.

The genes are TRBV10-3 and TRBJ2-5; no definite D call. Germline CDR1 ENHRY, CDR2 SYGVKD. V gave up 0 bases and J gave up 0 bases, with 5 bases separating them. The CDR3 covers 14 residues. As DNA, the CDR3 is TGTGCCATCAGTGAGTCGGGCAACCAAGAGACCCAGTACTTC. Translating gives CAISESGNQETQYF.

This chain joins TRBV30 and TRBJ2-1, with TRBD2 as a possible D gene (7 bases). Trimming took 0 bases from V and 9 from J, leaving 12 bases between them. Germline V lookup: CDR1 GTSNPN, CDR2 SVGIG (reference sequence). CDR3 length: 13 amino acids. This CDR3 reads CAWSVQGGGEQFF. The CDR3 DNA sequence: TGTGCCTGGAGTGTACAGGGCGGGGGTGAGCAGTTCTTC.

The rearrangement joins TRBV2 to TRBJ2-3; possible D gene TRBD2, 7 bases. Germline CDR1 reads SNHLY; CDR2 reads FYNNEI. Trimming pared 8 bases from V and 2 bases from J, leaving 11 bases between. The CDR3 consists of 13 residues. CDR3 protein: CASGGDNTDTQYF. In DNA form, the CDR3 reads TGTGCCAGCGGGGGGGACAACACAGATACGCAGTATTTT.

V usage is TRBV27 and J usage is TRBJ1-2; possibly TRBD1 for D (5 bases). The CDR3 has 15 amino acids. Trimming stripped 5 bases from V and 5 bases from J, with 18 bases between. Germline CDR1 is MNHEY and CDR2 is SMNVEV (reference sequence). CDR3: CASSTHPRQSYGYTF. CDR3 coding DNA: TGTGCCAGCAGTACCCACCCTAGACAGTCGTATGGCTACACCTTC.

In this sample, this clone turned up once. CDR3 sequence: CSTLQGGYNEQFF. The DNA of the CDR3 is TGCAGCACCCTCCAGGGCGGCTACAATGAGCAGTTCTTC. This chain links TRBV29-1 with TRBJ2-1, with D possibly matching TRBD1 (5 bases). Trimming took off 8 bases at V and 3 bases at J, with 14 bases between the two ends. There are 13 residues in the CDR3. In germline, CDR1 is SQVTM, CDR2 ANQGSEA.

The chain links TRBV2 to TRBJ1-5; TRBD1 matches 10 bases. The CDR3 extends over 15 amino acids. J lost 6 bases, V lost 6 bases, and 8 bases had no gene match. Germline V gene data show CDR1 as SNHLY and CDR2 as FYNNEI. The CDR3 bases are TGTGCCAGCAGCACCGGACAGGGGGGACGTCAGCCCCAGCATTTT. Residues: CASSTGQGGRQPQHF.

The V call is TRBV4-1, the J call TRBJ1-1; D not resolved. The CDR3 covers 14 residues. Trimming cost V 1 base and J 4 bases, with 10 bases left between them. Germline V gene lookup returns CDR1 MGHRA and CDR2 YSYEKL. This chain's CDR3 is CASSQGSSSTEAFF. In DNA form, the CDR3 reads TGCGCCAGCAGCCAAGGTAGTAGCAGCACTGAAGCTTTCTTT.

The chain joins TRBV27 to TRBJ1-4; D uncertain. V was shortened by 5 bases and J by 2 bases, with 18 bases between the two germline ends. The CDR3 runs to 17 residues. The germline V gene has CDR1 MNHEY and CDR2 SMNVEV (reference sequence). The CDR3 region is CASSPPLEGGTNEKLFF. The DNA of the CDR3 is TGTGCCAGCAGTCCTCCTCTGGAGGGAGGCACTAATGAAAAACTGTTTTTT.

The V and J genes are TRBV15 and TRBJ2-7, with 13 bases lining up with TRBD2. The junction had 7 bases not matched to a gene; V was cut back by 5 bases and J by 3 bases. CDR1 and CDR2 from the germline V gene are LNHNV and YYDKDF (reference sequence). This CDR3 comprises 16 residues. The CDR3: CATSGGLAGANYEQYF. As DNA, the CDR3 is TGTGCCACCAGCGGAGGACTAGCGGGGGCTAACTACGAGCAGTACTTC.

This chain joins TRBV3-1 (or the pseudogene TRBV3-2) and TRBJ2-7; TRBD1 aligns across 8 bases. Germline V gives CDR1 LGHDT, CDR2 YNNKEL (reference sequence). Trimming removed 0 bases from V and 4 bases from J; junction bases left unmatched: 8. The length of the CDR3 is 16 residues. The CDR3 DNA reads TGTGCCAGCAGCCAAGAGGCAGGGGGCTTACTGTACGAGCAGTACTTC. Its translation: CASSQEAGGLLYEQYF.

This clone has only a few counts. The V gene is TRBV29-1, the J gene TRBJ1-1, with 10 bases that match TRBD1. CDR3 size: 14 residues. Looked up from germline, CDR1 is SQVTM and CDR2 is ANQGSEA. V lost 7 bases and J lost 0; bases outside the gene matches: 5. In nucleotides, the CDR3 is TGCAGCGGGGACAGGGGCCTTATGAACACTGAAGCTTTCTTT. Translated, it gives CSGDRGLMNTEAFF.

Concerning this clone itself: Other DNA sequences of this sample code for an identical CDR3. The CDR3 DNA sequence: TGTGCCAGCAGCTTAGATGGCCGTAGCAATCAGCCCCAGCATTTT. Translation: CASSLDGRSNQPQHF. The rearrangement links TRBV11-2 to TRBJ1-5, with unresolved D. The V gene's germline CDR1 is SGHAT and CDR2 FQNNGV. The CDR3 runs to 15 residues. V gave up 0 bases and J gave up 0 bases, with 6 bases separating them.

The chain links TRBV5-6 to TRBJ1-2; 7 bases agree with TRBD1. J was trimmed by 8 bases and V by 2 bases; bases with no gene match: 6. The CDR3 contains 13 residues. Germline lookup yields CDR1 SGHDT and CDR2 YYEEEE. The CDR3 DNA sequence: TGTGCCAGCAGCTTCTGGGACAGCCGGGGCTACACCTTC. This gives the protein CASSFWDSRGYTF.

The chain is built from TRBV20-1 and TRBJ2-1, with a possible D match to TRBD2 (5 bases). V gave up 0 bases and J gave up 13 bases, with 10 bases separating them. In germline, CDR1 is DFQATT, CDR2 SNEGSKA (reference sequence). This CDR3 has 11 amino acids. CDR3 DNA sequence: TGCAGTGCTAGAGAGTTGGACTCCCAGTTCTTC. Amino acid sequence: CSARELDSQFF.